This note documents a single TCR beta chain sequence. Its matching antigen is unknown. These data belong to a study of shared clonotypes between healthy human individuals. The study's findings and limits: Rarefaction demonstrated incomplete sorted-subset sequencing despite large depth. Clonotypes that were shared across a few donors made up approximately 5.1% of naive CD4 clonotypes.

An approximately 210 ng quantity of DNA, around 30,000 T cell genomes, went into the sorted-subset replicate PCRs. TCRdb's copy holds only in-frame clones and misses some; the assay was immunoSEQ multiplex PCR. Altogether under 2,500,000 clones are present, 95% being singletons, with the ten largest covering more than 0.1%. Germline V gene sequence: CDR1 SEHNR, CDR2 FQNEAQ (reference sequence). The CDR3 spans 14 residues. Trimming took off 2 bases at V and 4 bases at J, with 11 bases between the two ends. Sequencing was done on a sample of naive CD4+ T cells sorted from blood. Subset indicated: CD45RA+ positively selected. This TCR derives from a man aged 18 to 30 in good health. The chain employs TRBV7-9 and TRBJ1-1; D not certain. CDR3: CASSLKGLGTEAFF. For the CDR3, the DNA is TGTGCCAGCAGCTTAAAAGGGCTGGGCACTGAAGCTTTCTTT.